This T cell receptor (beta chain) appears in the sequencing data of a study of blood T cells in healthy people across ages. This clonotype has only a few counts. Sample-barcoded 5' priming and a J-beta primer mix drove a second PCR of roughly 6 to 12 cycles. TCRdb reanalysed the 5' RACE reads using MiXCR and keeps one entry per CDR3 protein. Counted here are roughly 1,000,000 distinct CDR3 sequences, less than 25% occurring once; the ten biggest clones make up approximately 0.79%. This CDR3 is built from 15 residues. CDR1 and CDR2 (germline): SEHNR, FQNEAQ (reference sequence). The junction had 7 bases not matched to a gene; V was cut back by 5 bases and J by 2 bases. These same records also appear under a second study, on T cells of mothers and their children.

This chain joins TRBV7-9 and TRBJ2-7; TRBD1 matches at 9 bases. The receptor's source is a girl aged 2 to 9 in good health. Sequencing was performed on blood. CDR3 sequence: CASSTTGTGPYEQYF. Here the CDR3 DNA reads TGTGCCAGCAGCACCACCGGGACAGGGCCCTACGAGCAGTACTTC.